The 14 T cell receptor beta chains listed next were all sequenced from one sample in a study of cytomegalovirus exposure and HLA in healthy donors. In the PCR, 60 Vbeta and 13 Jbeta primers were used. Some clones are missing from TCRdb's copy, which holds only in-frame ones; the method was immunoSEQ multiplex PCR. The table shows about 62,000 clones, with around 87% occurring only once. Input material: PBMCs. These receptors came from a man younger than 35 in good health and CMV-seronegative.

The CDR3 DNA reads as TGTGCCAGCAGCTTGGCAGGGGCCACCTACGAGCAGTACTTC. Protein sequence: CASSLAGATYEQYF. The V and J genes are TRBV5-4 and TRBJ2-7; tentatively, D is TRBD1 (6 bases). The ends were cut back, 0 bases at V and 2 bases at J, with 9 bases in the middle. Germline-derived CDR1 and CDR2 are SGHNT and YYREEE (reference sequence). The length of the CDR3 is 14 residues.

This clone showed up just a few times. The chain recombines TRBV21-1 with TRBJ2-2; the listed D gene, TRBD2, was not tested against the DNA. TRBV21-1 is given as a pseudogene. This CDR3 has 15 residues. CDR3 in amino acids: CASSKLAGDTGELFF. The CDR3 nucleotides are TGTGCCAGCAGCAAACTAGCGGGGGACACCGGGGAGCTGTTTTTT.

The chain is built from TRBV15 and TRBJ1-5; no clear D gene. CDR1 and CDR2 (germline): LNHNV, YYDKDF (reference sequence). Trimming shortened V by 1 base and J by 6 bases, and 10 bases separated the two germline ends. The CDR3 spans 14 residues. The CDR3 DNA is TGTGCCACCAGCAGAGGAGACGGGAGTCAGCCCCAGCATTTT. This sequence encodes CATSRGDGSQPQHF.

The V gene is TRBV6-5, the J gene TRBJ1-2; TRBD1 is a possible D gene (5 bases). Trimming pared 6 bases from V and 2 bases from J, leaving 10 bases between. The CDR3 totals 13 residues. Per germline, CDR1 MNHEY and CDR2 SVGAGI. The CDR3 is CASRSGYNYGYTF. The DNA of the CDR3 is TGTGCCAGCAGGTCAGGGTACAACTATGGCTACACCTTC.

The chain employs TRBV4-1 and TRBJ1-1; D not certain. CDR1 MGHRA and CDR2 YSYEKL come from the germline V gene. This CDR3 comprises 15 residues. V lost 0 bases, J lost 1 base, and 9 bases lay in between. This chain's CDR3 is CASSQDQAGNTEAFF. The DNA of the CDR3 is TGCGCCAGCAGCCAAGATCAAGCAGGGAACACTGAAGCTTTCTTT.

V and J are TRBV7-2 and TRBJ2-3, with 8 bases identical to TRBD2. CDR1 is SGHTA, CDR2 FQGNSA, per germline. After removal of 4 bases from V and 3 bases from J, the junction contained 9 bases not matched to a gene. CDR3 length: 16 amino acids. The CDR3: CASSSRPGLETDTQYF. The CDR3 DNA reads TGTGCCAGCAGCTCCCGGCCGGGACTAGAAACAGATACGCAGTATTTT.

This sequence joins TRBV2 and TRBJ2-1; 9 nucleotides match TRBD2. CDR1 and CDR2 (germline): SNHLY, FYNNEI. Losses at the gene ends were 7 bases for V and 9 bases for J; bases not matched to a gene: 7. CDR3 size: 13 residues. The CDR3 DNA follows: TGTGCCAGCAAGGCGGGGGGGCCCAGTGAGCAGTTCTTC. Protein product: CASKAGGPSEQFF.

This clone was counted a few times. The CDR3 DNA is TGTGCCACCATGGGCATACAGAACACTGAAGCTTTCTTT. Its protein product is CATMGIQNTEAFF. The chain recombines TRBV10-3 with TRBJ1-1, with unresolved D. The CDR3 runs 13 residues. Germline V gene data show CDR1 as ENHRY and CDR2 as SYGVKD. Trimming removed 10 bases from V and 1 base from J, with 13 bases in between.

In DNA form, the CDR3 reads TGTGCCGGGGGGTTAGAACCCCAGCATTTT. Its translation is CAGGLEPQHF. This chain uses TRBV6-6 with TRBJ1-5; D may be TRBD1 (5 bases). From germline, CDR1 is MNHNY and CDR2 SVGAGI (reference sequence). The CDR3 spans 10 residues. Between the trimmed V and J ends, which lost 11 bases and 10 bases, there was a span of 12 bases.

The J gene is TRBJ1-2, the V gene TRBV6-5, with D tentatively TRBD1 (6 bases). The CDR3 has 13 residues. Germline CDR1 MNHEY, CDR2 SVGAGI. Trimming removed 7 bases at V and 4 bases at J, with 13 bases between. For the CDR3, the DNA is TGTGCCAGCACCTCACAGGGAAGCTATGGCTACACCTTC. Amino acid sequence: CASTSQGSYGYTF.

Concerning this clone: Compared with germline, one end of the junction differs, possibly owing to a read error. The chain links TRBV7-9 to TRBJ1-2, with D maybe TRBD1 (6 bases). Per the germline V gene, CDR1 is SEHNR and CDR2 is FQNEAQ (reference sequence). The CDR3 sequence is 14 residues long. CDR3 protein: CASSLGQTNYGYTF. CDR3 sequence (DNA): TGTGCCAGCAGTTTAGGACAGACTAACTATGGCTACACCTTC.

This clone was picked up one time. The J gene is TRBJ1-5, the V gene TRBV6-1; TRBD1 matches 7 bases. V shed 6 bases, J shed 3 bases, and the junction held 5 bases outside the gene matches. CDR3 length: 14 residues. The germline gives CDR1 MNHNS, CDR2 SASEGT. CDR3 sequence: CASRARGYNQPQHF. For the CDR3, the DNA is TGTGCCAGCAGGGCCAGGGGGTACAATCAGCCCCAGCATTTT.

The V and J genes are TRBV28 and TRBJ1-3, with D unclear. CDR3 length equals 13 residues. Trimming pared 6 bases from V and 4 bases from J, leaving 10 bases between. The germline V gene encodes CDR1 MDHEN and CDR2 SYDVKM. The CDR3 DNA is TGTGCCAGCAGCCCTAACGGGGGAAACACCATATATTTT. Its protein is CASSPNGGNTIYF.

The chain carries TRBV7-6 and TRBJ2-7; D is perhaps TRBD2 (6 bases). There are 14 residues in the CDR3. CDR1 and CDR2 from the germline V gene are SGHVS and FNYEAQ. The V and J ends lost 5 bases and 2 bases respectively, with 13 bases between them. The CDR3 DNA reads TGTGCCAGCAGCAGGGACTTGAACCCCTACGAGCAGTACTTC. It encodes CASSRDLNPYEQYF.